The clone carrying this T cell receptor (beta chain) was found a few times. What it binds is unknown. J lost 6 bases, V lost 7 bases, and 9 bases had no gene match. The CDR3 sequence is 13 residues long. The germline V gene has CDR1 SQVTM and CDR2 ANQGSEA. Profiled with immunoSEQ multiplex PCR; TCRdb holds only in-frame clones, not every one. The table records 950,000 to 1,200,000 clones, approximately 75% of them present only once. These data are taken from a study of shared clonotypes between healthy human individuals. Study-wide points: Represented genetic and exposure-history diversity was restricted by having few donors. Several donors held about 5% of naive CD4 clonotypes in common.

The V call is TRBV29-1, the J call TRBJ2-3; 8 positions agree with TRBD1. The TCR originated in a man between 18 and 35 years old in good health. Some clones in this sample may be carry-over from other donors' samples. Sequences were obtained from memory CD4+ T cells from PBMCs. The sample's subset: CD45RA-negative fraction. The CDR3 bases are TGCAGCGCCCCAGGACAGGGAGTGGATACGCAGTATTTT. Its translation is CSAPGQGVDTQYF.